A single sample gave rise to the 7 T cell receptor beta chains below, sequenced in a study of T cell changes during pregnancy in multiple sclerosis. The data were produced by immunoSEQ multiplex PCR, yet TCRdb's version contains in-frame clones alone and is incomplete. The repertoire holds 81,000 or so clones, with about 89% as singletons. This specimen consisted of PBMCs, obtained in the first trimester of pregnancy. The receptor source for this set is a female donor in good health, serving as a control in a pregnancy study. Some clones in this sample may be carry-over from other donors' samples.

The chain joins TRBV18 to TRBJ2-5, with TRBD2 matching over 9 bases. Germline V gives CDR1 KGHSH, CDR2 LQKENI. The CDR3 is 16 residues long. V gave up 3 bases and J gave up 1 base; unmatched junction bases: 6. For the CDR3, the DNA is TGTGCCAGCTCACCCCTTGCGGGGGGGCGCCAAGAGACCCAGTACTTC. This sequence encodes CASSPLAGGRQETQYF.

The chain has TRBV28 and TRBJ2-7; weak D call: TRBD2 (6 bases). The V gene's germline CDR1 is MDHEN and CDR2 SYDVKM. The CDR3 is 12 residues long. Trimming removed 10 bases from V and 3 bases from J, with 13 bases in between. The chain's CDR3 is CATGEVFYEQYF. Written as DNA, the CDR3 is TGTGCCACCGGGGAGGTATTCTACGAGCAGTACTTC.

V gene TRBV4-2 combines with J gene TRBJ1-6; the D is unclear. This CDR3 comprises 14 residues. The V gene's germline CDR1 is LGHNA and CDR2 YNFKEQ. Trimming took 0 bases from V and 9 from J, leaving 9 bases between them. CDR3 region: CASSQDGPTSPLHF. In nucleotides, the CDR3 is TGTGCCAGCAGCCAAGATGGGCCGACTTCACCCCTCCACTTT.

This chain links TRBV28 with TRBJ1-6; perhaps TRBD1 as D (6 bases). V was cut by 7 bases and J by 3 bases, with 10 bases left in between. The germline V gene has CDR1 MDHEN and CDR2 SYDVKM. This CDR3 is 14 amino acids long. CDR3 loop: CASKGGVYNSPLHF. CDR3 nucleotide sequence: TGTGCCAGCAAAGGGGGGGTCTATAATTCACCCCTCCACTTT.

The chain uses TRBV28 and TRBJ1-2; 8 positions match TRBD1. This CDR3 region has 13 residues. Germline values: CDR1 MDHEN, CDR2 SYDVKM. J gave up 8 bases and V 5 bases, and 7 bases lay outside the gene matches. In nucleotides, the CDR3 is TGTGCCAGCAGTCCGGACAGGGTTGAAGGCTACACCTTC. Amino acid sequence: CASSPDRVEGYTF.

The chain couples TRBV19 to TRBJ2-6; D is unclear. V was pared by 7 bases and J by 4 bases, with 11 bases between. There are 14 residues in the CDR3. Germline values: CDR1 LNHDA, CDR2 SQIVND (reference sequence). The CDR3 sequence is CASIETPGANVLTF. CDR3 DNA sequence: TGTGCCAGTATCGAGACACCCGGGGCCAACGTCCTGACTTTC.

This chain links TRBV7-2 with TRBJ2-3; TRBD1 might be the D (10 bases). The CDR3 consists of 18 residues. Germline loops: CDR1 SGHTA, CDR2 FQGNSA. V lost 5 bases, J lost 6 bases, and 27 bases lay in between. In nucleotides, the CDR3 is TGTGCCAGCAGCAGGGGGACAGGGGCTAGCGGGGCCCGGGATACGCAGTATTTT. It codes for CASSRGTGASGARDTQYF. The full variable domain, completed using reference TRBV7-2 and TRBJ2-3, is GAGVSQSPSNKVTEKGKDVELRCDPISGHTALYWYRQSLGQGLEFLIYFQGNSAPDKSGLPSDRFSAERTGGSVSTLTIQRTQQEDSAVYLCASSRGTGASGARDTQYFGPGTRLTVL.